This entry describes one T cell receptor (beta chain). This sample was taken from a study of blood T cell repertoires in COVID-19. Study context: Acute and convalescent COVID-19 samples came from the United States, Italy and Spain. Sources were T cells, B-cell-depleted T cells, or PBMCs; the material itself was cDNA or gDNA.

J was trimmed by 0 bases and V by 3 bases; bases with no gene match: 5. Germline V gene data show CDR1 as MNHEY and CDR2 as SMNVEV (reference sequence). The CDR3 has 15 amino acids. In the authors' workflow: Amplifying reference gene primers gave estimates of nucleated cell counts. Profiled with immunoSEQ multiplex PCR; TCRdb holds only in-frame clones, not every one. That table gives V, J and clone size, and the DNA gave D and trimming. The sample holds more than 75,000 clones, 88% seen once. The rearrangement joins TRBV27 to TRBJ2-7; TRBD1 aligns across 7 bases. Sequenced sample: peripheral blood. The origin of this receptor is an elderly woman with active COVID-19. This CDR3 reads CASSFRTGRSYEQYF. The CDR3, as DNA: TGTGCCAGCAGTTTCCGGACAGGACGCTCCTACGAGCAGTACTTC.